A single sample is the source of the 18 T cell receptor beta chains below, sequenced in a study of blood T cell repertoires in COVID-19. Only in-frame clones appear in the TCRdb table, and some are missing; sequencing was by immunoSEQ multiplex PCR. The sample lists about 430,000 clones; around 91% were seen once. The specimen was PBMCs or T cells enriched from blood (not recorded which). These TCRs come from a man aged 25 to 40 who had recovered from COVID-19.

The chain's CDR3 is CASNSGHLLAGGPNGELFF. CDR3 bases: TGCGCCAGCAATTCGGGACACCTACTAGCGGGAGGGCCTAACGGGGAGCTGTTTTTT. V is TRBV5-1 and J is TRBJ2-2; TRBD2 agrees at 13 bases. J lost 7 bases, V lost 6 bases, and 18 bases had no gene match. Germline V gene lookup returns CDR1 SGHRS and CDR2 YFSETQ. The CDR3 has 19 residues.

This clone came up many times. CDR3 residues: CASSTRDRTNEKLFF. Written as DNA, the CDR3 is TGTGCCAGCAGTACCCGGGACAGGACGAATGAAAAACTGTTTTTT. The chain combines TRBV28 with TRBJ1-4; 8 bases are shared with TRBD1. CDR3 length: 15 amino acids. The V gene's germline CDR1 is MDHEN and CDR2 SYDVKM. V lost 5 bases and J lost 5; bases outside the gene matches: 7.

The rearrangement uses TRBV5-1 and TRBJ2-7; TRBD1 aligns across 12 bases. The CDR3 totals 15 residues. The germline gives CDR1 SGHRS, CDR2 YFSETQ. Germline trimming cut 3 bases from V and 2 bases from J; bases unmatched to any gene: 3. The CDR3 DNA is TGCGCCAGCAGCTGGGGGACAGGGGGCCCCTACGAGCAGTACTTC. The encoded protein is CASSWGTGGPYEQYF. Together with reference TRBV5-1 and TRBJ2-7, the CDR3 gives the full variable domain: KAGVTQTPRYLIKTRGQQVTLSCSPISGHRSVSWYQQTPGQGLQFLFEYFSETQRNKGNFPGRFSGRQFSNSRSEMNVSTLELGDSALYLCASSWGTGGPYEQYFGPGTRLTVT.

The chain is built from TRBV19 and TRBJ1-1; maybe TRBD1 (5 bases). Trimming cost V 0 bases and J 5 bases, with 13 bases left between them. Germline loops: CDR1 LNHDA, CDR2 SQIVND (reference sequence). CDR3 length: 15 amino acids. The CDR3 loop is CASSIDQPGETEAFF. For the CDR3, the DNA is TGTGCCAGTAGTATAGATCAACCGGGGGAAACTGAAGCTTTCTTT.

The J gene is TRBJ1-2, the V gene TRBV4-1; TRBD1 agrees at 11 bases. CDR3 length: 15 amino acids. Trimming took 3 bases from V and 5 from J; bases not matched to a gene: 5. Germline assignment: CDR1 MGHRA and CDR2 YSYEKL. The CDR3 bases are TGCGCCAGCAGCCAGATGGGGACAGGGGGATATGGCTACACCTTC. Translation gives CASSQMGTGGYGYTF.

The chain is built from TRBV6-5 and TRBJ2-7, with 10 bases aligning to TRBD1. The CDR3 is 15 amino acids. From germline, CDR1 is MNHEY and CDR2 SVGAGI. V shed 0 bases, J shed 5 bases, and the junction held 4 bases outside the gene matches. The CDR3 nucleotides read TGTGCCAGCAGTTACTCGCGACAGGGGGCCGACGAGCAGTACTTC. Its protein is CASSYSRQGADEQYF.

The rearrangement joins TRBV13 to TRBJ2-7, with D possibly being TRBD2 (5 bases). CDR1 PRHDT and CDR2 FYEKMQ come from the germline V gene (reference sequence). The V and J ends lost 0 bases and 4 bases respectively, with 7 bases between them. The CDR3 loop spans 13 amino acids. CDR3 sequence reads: CASSLGLAYEQYF. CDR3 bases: TGTGCCAGCAGCTTAGGGCTAGCTTACGAGCAGTACTTC. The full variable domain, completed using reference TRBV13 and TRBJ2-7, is AAGVIQSPRHLIKEKRETATLKCYPIPRHDTVYWYQQGPGQDPQFLISFYEKMQSDKGSIPDRFSAQQFSDYHSELNMSSLELGDSALYFCASSLGLAYEQYFGPGTRLTVT.

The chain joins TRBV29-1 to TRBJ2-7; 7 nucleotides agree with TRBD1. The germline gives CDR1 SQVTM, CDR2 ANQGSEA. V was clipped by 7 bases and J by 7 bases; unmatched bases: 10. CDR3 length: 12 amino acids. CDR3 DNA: TGCAGCGCCGGGACAGACTTTCGGGAGCAGTACTTC. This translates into CSAGTDFREQYF.

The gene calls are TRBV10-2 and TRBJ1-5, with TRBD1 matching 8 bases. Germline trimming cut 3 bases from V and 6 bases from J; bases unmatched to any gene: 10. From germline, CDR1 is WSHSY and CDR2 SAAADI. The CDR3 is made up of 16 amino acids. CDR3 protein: CASSDSTGVGGQPQHF. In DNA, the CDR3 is TGCGCCAGCAGTGACTCGACAGGGGTAGGAGGTCAGCCCCAGCATTTT.

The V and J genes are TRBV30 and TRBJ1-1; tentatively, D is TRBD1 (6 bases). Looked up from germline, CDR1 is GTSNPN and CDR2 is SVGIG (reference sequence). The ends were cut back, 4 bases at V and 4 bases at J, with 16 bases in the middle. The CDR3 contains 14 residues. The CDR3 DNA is TGTGCCTGGACTCAGGGGCCGGGCCCCACTGAAGCTTTCTTT. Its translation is CAWTQGPGPTEAFF.

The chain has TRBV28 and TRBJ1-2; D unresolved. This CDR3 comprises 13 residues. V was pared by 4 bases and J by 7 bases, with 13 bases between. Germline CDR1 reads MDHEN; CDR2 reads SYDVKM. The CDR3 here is CASSSAGIRGYTF. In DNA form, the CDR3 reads TGTGCCAGCAGTTCGGCAGGTATTCGTGGCTACACCTTC.

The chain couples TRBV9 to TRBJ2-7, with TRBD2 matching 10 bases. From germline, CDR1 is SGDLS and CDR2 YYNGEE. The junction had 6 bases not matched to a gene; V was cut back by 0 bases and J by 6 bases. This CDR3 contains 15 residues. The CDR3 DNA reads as TGTGCCAGCAGCGTAGAGCTAGCGGGAGTCGGCGAGCAGTACTTC. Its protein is CASSVELAGVGEQYF.

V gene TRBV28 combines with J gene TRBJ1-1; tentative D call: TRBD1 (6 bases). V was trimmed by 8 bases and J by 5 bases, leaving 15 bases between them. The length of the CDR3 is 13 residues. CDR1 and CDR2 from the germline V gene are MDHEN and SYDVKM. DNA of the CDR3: TGTGCCAGCGGCCGTGAGGGGGGGACTGAAGCTTTCTTT. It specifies CASGREGGTEAFF.

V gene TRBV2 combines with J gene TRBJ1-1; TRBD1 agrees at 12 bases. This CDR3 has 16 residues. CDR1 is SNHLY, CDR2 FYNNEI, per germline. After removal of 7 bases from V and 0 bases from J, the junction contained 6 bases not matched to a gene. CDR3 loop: CASMGQGALLNTEAFF. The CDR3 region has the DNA TGTGCCAGCATGGGACAGGGGGCCTTACTGAACACTGAAGCTTTCTTT.

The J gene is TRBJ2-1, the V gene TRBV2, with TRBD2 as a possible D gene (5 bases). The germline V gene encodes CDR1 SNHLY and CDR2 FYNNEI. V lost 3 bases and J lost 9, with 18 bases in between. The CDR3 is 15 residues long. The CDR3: CASSERDRRRSEQFF. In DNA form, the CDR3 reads TGTGCCAGCAGTGAGAGGGATCGACGTCGGAGTGAGCAGTTCTTC.

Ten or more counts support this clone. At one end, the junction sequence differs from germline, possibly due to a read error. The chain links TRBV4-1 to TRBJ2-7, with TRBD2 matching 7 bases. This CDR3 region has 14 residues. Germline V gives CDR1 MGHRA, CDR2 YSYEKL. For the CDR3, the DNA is TGCGCCAGCAGCCAAGATCTTATTTCAGGGAGGGTCCTCTTC. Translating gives CASSQDLISGRVLF.

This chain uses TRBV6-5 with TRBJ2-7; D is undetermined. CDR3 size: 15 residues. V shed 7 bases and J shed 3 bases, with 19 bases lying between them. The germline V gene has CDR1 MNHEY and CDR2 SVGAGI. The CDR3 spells CASNWLYGSNYEQYF. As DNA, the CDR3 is TGTGCCAGCAACTGGCTATACGGGTCTAACTACGAGCAGTACTTC.

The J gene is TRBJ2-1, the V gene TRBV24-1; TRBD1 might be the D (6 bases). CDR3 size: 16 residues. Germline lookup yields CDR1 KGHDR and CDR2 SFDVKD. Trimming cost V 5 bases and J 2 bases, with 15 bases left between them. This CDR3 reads CATSGGLGATYNEQFF. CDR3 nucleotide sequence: TGTGCCACCAGTGGGGGGCTTGGGGCAACCTACAATGAGCAGTTCTTC.